One sample yielded the 3 T cell receptor beta chains listed below, sequenced in a study of a mutant IDH1 vaccine in newly diagnosed glioma. Their antigens are not known. Time point of the sample: week 23, last vaccination. Each vaccine dose was 300 ug of mutant IDH1 20-mer peptide, with topical imiquimod. Produced via immunoSEQ multiplex PCR; TCRdb's table is partial and in-frame only. The table has roughly 43,000 clones, under 80% seen once. Sequenced here: PBMCs, sampled from a glioma patient whose treatment included an IDH1 peptide vaccine. These receptors all come from a man aged 45-60 years with glioma.

The genes are TRBV30 and TRBJ1-2; TRBD1 matches at 8 bases. Germline V gene lookup returns CDR1 GTSNPN and CDR2 SVGIG (reference sequence). V was pared by 4 bases and J by 2 bases, with 3 bases of the junction left unmatched. The CDR3 is 13 amino acids. The CDR3 loop is CAWTGGRNYGYTF. The CDR3 region has the DNA TGTGCCTGGACAGGGGGCCGGAACTATGGCTACACCTTC.

This clone was seen just once. The DNA of the CDR3 is TGTGCCAGCAGTCCGCGGAACAGGGGCGGCAATCAGCCCCAGCATTTT. It codes for CASSPRNRGGNQPQHF. This sequence joins TRBV27 and TRBJ1-5; 7 nucleotides line up with TRBD1. The junction had 9 bases not matched to a gene; V was cut back by 5 bases and J by 2 bases. Germline V gives CDR1 MNHEY, CDR2 SMNVEV (reference sequence). CDR3 length: 16 residues.

This chain joins TRBV9 and TRBJ2-2, with D tentatively TRBD1 or TRBD2 (5 bases each). Germline CDR1 is SGDLS and CDR2 is YYNGEE. V dropped 5 bases and J dropped 6 bases, with 14 bases sitting between them. This CDR3 comprises 14 residues. CDR3 region: CASSRDLSSGELFF. The CDR3 DNA sequence: TGTGCCAGCAGTCGGGACCTTTCTTCCGGGGAGCTGTTTTTT. Using reference TRBV9 and TRBJ2-2 for the parts outside the CDR3, the full variable domain is DSGVTQTPKHLITATGQRVTLRCSPRSGDLSVYWYQQSLDQGLQFLIQYYNGEERAKGNILERFSAQQFPDLHSELNLSSLELGDSALYFCASSRDLSSGELFFGEGSRLTVL.